Presented here are 12 T cell receptor beta chains from one specimen sequenced in a study of CD8 T cells in Susac syndrome. Reverse transcription of roughly 0.45 to 1 ug RNA was performed with random hexamers. TCRdb re-called the immunoSEQ multiplex PCR reads through MiXCR, storing one row per CDR3 protein. The data show 92,000 or so distinct CDR3 sequences, approximately 96% seen once. Sequencing input: CD8+ T cells from PBMCs. Source of these receptors: a human donor with Susac syndrome.

This sequence joins TRBV15 and TRBJ2-1; D is unresolved. Germline loops: CDR1 LNHNV, CDR2 YYDKDF (reference sequence). V shed 7 bases and J shed 2 bases, with 12 bases lying between them. The CDR3 has 14 residues. The CDR3 loop reads CATTGEATYNEQFF. The CDR3 DNA sequence: TGTGCCACCACCGGAGAAGCAACCTACAATGAGCAGTTCTTC.

The chain is built from TRBV7-2 and TRBJ2-3, with 14 bases aligning to TRBD2. Trimming removed 4 bases from V and 4 bases from J; junction bases left unmatched: 4. The CDR3 sequence is 16 residues long. In germline, CDR1 is SGHTA, CDR2 FQGNSA. As DNA, the CDR3 is TGTGCCAGCAGCTCGACTAGCGGGGGGGAATCAGATACGCAGTATTTT. It yields the protein CASSSTSGGESDTQYF.

The CDR3 DNA reads TGTGCCAGCAGTCCTCCCCCGGACCTTGCCCACGAGCAGTACTTC. It yields the protein CASSPPPDLAHEQYF. The chain couples TRBV28 to TRBJ2-7; D ambiguous. The CDR3 is made up of 15 amino acids. CDR1 and CDR2 from the germline V gene are MDHEN and SYDVKM. V was clipped by 5 bases and J by 5 bases, with 19 bases between them.

The CDR3 region is CASSQDRGAGETQYF. The CDR3 DNA sequence: TGCGCCAGCAGCCAAGATAGGGGGGCGGGAGAGACCCAGTACTTC. The chain joins TRBV4-3 to TRBJ2-5; the D gene could be TRBD1 or TRBD2 (6 bases each). This CDR3 is built from 15 residues. In germline, CDR1 is LGHNA, CDR2 YSLEER. The ends were cut back, 0 bases at V and 4 bases at J, with 12 bases in the middle.

This chain uses TRBV28 with TRBJ1-1; D gene unclear. V lost 2 bases to trimming and J lost 3 bases, with 4 bases between them. From germline, CDR1 is MDHEN and CDR2 SYDVKM. The CDR3 is 12 amino acids. The chain's CDR3 is CASSLEDTEAFF. CDR3 coding DNA: TGTGCCAGCAGTTTAGAAGACACTGAAGCTTTCTTT. Drawing the rest from reference TRBV28 and TRBJ1-1, the complete variable domain is DVKVTQSSRYLVKRTGEKVFLECVQDMDHENMFWYRQDPGLGLRLIYFSYDVKMKEKGDIPEGYSVSREKKERFSLILESASTNQTSMYLCASSLEDTEAFFGQGTRLTVV.

V usage is TRBV6-5 and J usage is TRBJ2-7; D call uncertain. Germline V gene sequence: CDR1 MNHEY, CDR2 SVGAGI. V gave up 6 bases and J gave up 2 bases, with 14 bases separating them. CDR3 length: 14 amino acids. In DNA, the CDR3 is TGTGCCAGCAGGAAAGGACCAGGCCCCTACGAGCAGTACTTC. It is translated as CASRKGPGPYEQYF.

The genes are TRBV3-1 and TRBJ1-2, with D possibly matching TRBD1 (6 bases). The CDR3 sequence is 15 residues long. Trimming cost V 0 bases and J 2 bases, with 10 bases left between them. The V gene's germline CDR1 is LGHDT and CDR2 YNNKEL (reference sequence). In DNA form, the CDR3 reads TGTGCCAGCAGCCAAGATGGGCAGGGGAACTATGGCTACACCTTC. Encoded protein: CASSQDGQGNYGYTF.

This chain's CDR3 is CASSLTGTPGETQYF. Written as DNA, the CDR3 is TGTGCCAGCAGTCTAACCGGGACCCCCGGAGAGACCCAGTACTTC. This chain joins TRBV27 and TRBJ2-5; D possibly uses TRBD1 or TRBD2 (5 bases each). Germline CDR1 and CDR2: MNHEY and SMNVEV (reference sequence). The CDR3 is 15 residues long. The ends were cut back, 5 bases at V and 4 bases at J, with 17 bases in the middle.

This chain links TRBV27 with TRBJ1-1; D not resolved. V shed 2 bases and J shed 5 bases, with 9 bases lying between them. The CDR3 is 13 amino acids. CDR1 and CDR2 (germline): MNHEY, SMNVEV (reference sequence). The CDR3 loop is CASSLRVGTEAFF. DNA of the CDR3: TGTGCCAGCAGTTTAAGGGTCGGGACTGAAGCTTTCTTT.

CDR3 sequence: CASSLLSANTGELFF. CDR3 sequence (DNA): TGTGCCAGCAGTTTATTGAGTGCGAACACCGGGGAGCTGTTTTTT. This chain links TRBV28 with TRBJ2-2; D is unclear. The V gene's germline CDR1 is MDHEN and CDR2 SYDVKM. Trimming stripped 1 base from V and 0 bases from J, with 6 bases between. This CDR3 contains 15 residues.

In this sample, this clonotype turned up once. The rearrangement uses TRBV30 and TRBJ2-1; 8 nucleotides match TRBD2. The V segment lost 5 bases and the J segment 13 bases; nucleotides outside the gene matches: 10. The CDR3 spans 12 residues. Looked up from germline, CDR1 is GTSNPN and CDR2 is SVGIG (reference sequence). CDR3 region: CAWVRPGLGQFF. DNA for the CDR3: TGTGCCTGGGTCAGACCGGGACTAGGCCAGTTCTTC.

The chain couples TRBV20-1 to TRBJ2-1; 7 bases agree with TRBD2. J gave up 3 bases and V 7 bases, and 9 bases lay outside the gene matches. This CDR3 spans 14 amino acids. Germline V gives CDR1 DFQATT, CDR2 SNEGSKA (reference sequence). The CDR3 bases are TGCAGTGTCAGATCGCTAGCGGACTACAATGAGCAGTTCTTC. Translating it yields CSVRSLADYNEQFF.